Sequencing of this T cell receptor beta chain was carried out in a study of beta chain features in type 1 diabetes. Staining for CD45RO/CCR7/CD25/CD127/CD95/CD27 allowed sorting of CD4+ naive, central memory, regulatory and stem cell-like memory cells. The investigators reverse transcribed all of the isolated RNA, so they sequenced expressed TCRB transcripts. Only in-frame clones appear in the TCRdb table, and some are missing; sequencing was by immunoSEQ multiplex PCR. The sample records 200,000 to 250,000 clones, over 65% being singletons. The germline CDR1 and CDR2 sequences are SGDLS and YYNGEE. V was trimmed by 3 bases and J by 4 bases, leaving 13 bases between them. CDR3 length: 14 residues.

The sample was naive CD4+ T cells from blood. The chain joins TRBV9 to TRBJ2-5; D is possibly TRBD1 (6 bases). This clonotype originated in a man aged 30 to 39 in good health. The chain's CDR3 is CASSAGTKGETQYF. DNA of the CDR3: TGTGCCAGCAGCGCCGGGACAAAGGGAGAGACCCAGTACTTC.